The source of this T cell receptor beta chain is a study of vaccination effects on CD4 cells after COVID-19. A word on this clone: Its target is not known.

TCRdb's table, derived via immunoSEQ multiplex PCR, lists solely in-frame clones and lacks some. The top ten clones hold 8% to 9% of a sample with about 31,000 clones, about 66% of them seen once. After expansion with viral peptide pools in the ViraFEST assay, antigen-specific CD4+ T cells were sequenced. Once cultured for nine to ten days, the cells underwent separation to obtain CD4+ T cells. Participants were vaccinated with two doses of either the BNT162b2 or mRNA-1273 vaccine. Sequenced here: CD4+ T cells from PBMCs cultured with SARS-CoV-2 spike peptides, sampled after COVID-19 vaccination. This TCR was recovered from a human donor who received a COVID-19 vaccine.

The CDR3 loop is CASSPSGRISYEQYF. The CDR3 DNA is TGTGCCAGCAGCCCTAGCGGGAGGATCTCCTACGAGCAGTACTTC. The genes are TRBV6-2 or TRBV6-3 and TRBJ2-7; 11 bases line up with TRBD2. V was pared by 6 bases and J by 0 bases, with 4 bases of the junction left unmatched. Germline V gives CDR1 MNHEY, CDR2 SVGEGT. This CDR3 is 15 amino acids long.